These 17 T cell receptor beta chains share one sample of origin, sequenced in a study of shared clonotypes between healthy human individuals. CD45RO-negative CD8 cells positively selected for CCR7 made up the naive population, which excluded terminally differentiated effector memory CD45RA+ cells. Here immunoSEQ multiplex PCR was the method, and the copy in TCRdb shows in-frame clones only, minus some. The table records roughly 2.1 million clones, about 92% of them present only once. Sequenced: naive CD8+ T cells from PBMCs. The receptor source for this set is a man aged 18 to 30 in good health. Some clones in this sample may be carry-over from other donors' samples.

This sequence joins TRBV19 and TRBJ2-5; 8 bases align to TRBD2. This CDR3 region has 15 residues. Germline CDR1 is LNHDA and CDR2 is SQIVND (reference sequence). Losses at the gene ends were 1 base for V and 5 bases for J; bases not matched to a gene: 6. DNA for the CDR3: TGTGCCAGTAGTATAGCGGGGGGGGTATGGGAGACCCAGTACTTC. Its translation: CASSIAGGVWETQYF.

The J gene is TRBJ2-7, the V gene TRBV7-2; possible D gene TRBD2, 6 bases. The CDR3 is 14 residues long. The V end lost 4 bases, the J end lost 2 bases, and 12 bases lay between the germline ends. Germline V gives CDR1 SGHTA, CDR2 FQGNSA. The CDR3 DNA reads TGTGCCAGCAGCTCCCGGGACTCGGCCTACGAGCAGTACTTC. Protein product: CASSSRDSAYEQYF. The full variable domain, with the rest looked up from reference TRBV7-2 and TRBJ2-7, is GAGVSQSPSNKVTEKGKDVELRCDPISGHTALYWYRQSLGQGLEFLIYFQGNSAPDKSGLPSDRFSAERTGGSVSTLTIQRTQQEDSAVYLCASSSRDSAYEQYFGPGTRLTVT.

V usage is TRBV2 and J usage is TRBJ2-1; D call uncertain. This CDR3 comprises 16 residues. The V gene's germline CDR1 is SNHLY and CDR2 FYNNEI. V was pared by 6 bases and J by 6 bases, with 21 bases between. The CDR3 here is CASSLPHGAGLNEQFF. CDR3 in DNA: TGTGCCAGCAGCCTCCCTCACGGAGCCGGGCTCAATGAGCAGTTCTTC.

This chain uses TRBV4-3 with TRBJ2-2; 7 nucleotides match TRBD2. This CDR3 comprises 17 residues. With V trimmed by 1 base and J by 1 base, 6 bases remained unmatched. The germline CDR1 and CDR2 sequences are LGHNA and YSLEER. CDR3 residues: CASSQAVSGLNTGELFF. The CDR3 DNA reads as TGCGCCAGCAGCCAAGCCGTTAGCGGGTTGAACACCGGGGAGCTGTTTTTT.

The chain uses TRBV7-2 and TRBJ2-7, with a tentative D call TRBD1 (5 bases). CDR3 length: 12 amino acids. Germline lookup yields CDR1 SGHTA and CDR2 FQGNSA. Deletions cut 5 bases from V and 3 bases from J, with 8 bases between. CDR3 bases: TGTGCCAGCAGCGACCAGGGCTACGAGCAGTACTTC. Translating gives CASSDQGYEQYF.

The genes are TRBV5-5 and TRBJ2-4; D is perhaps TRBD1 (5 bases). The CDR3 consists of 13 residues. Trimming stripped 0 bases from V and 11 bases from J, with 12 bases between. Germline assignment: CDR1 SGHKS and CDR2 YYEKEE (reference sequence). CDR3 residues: CASSLAGGAVQYF. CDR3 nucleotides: TGTGCCAGCAGCTTGGCGGGTGGGGCGGTTCAGTACTTC.

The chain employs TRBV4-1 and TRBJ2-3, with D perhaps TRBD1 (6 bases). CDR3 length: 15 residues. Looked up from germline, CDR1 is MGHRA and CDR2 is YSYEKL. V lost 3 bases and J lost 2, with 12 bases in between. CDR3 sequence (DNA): TGCGCCAGCAGCCACTCCGGGACACCCACAGATACGCAGTATTTT. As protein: CASSHSGTPTDTQYF.

CDR3 in amino acids: CASSAGLYEKLFF. DNA for the CDR3: TGTGCCAGTAGTGCCGGGTTGTATGAAAAACTGTTTTTT. V usage is TRBV19 and J usage is TRBJ1-4, with no clear D. In germline, CDR1 is LNHDA, CDR2 SQIVND (reference sequence). This CDR3 contains 13 residues. Trimming pared 5 bases from V and 6 bases from J, leaving 10 bases between. Variable domain in full (rest from reference TRBV19 and TRBJ1-4): DGGITQSPKYLFRKEGQNVTLSCEQNLNHDAMYWYRQDPGQGLRLIYYSQIVNDFQKGDIAEGYSVSREKKESFPLTVTSAQKNPTAFYLCASSAGLYEKLFFGSGTQLSVL.

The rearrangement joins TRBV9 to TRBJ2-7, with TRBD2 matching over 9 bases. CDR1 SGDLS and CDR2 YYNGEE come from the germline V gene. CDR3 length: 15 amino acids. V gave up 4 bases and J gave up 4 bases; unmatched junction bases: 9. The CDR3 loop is CASSPGGSGRYEQYF. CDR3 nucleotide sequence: TGTGCCAGCAGCCCGGGGGGTAGCGGGAGATACGAGCAGTACTTC.

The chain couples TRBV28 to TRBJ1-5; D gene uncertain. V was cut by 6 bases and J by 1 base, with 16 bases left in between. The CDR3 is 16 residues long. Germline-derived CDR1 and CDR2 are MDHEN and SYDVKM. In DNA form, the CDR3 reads TGTGCCAGCAGCCCCGTGAGGGATCTAAGCAATCAGCCCCAGCATTTT. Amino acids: CASSPVRDLSNQPQHF.

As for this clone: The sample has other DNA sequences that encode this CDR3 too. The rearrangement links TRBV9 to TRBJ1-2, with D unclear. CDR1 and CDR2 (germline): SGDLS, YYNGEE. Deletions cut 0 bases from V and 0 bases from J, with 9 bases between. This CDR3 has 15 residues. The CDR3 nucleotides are TGTGCCAGCAGCGTAGCGGGAAGTCCTAACTATGGCTACACCTTC. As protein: CASSVAGSPNYGYTF.

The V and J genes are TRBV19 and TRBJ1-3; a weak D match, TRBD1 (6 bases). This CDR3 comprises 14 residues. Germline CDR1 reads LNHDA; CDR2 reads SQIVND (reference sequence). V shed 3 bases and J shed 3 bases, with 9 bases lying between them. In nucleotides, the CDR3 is TGTGCCAGTAGTATGGGGACACGTGGAAACACCATATATTTT. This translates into CASSMGTRGNTIYF.

DNA for the CDR3: TGTGCCAGCAGTTTATTCGCGCCCGACACTGAAGCTTTCTTT. Its protein is CASSLFAPDTEAFF. V gene TRBV27 combines with J gene TRBJ1-1; D gene uncertain. Germline lookup yields CDR1 MNHEY and CDR2 SMNVEV (reference sequence). The CDR3 runs to 14 residues. V was shortened by 1 base and J by 3 bases, with 9 bases between the two germline ends.

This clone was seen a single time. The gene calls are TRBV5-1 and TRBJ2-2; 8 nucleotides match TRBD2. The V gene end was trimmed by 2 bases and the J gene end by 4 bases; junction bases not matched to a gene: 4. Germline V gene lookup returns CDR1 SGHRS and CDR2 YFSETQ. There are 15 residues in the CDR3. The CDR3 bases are TGCGCCAGCAGCTTCGGGAGGGGAGGCACCGGGGAGCTGTTTTTT. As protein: CASSFGRGGTGELFF. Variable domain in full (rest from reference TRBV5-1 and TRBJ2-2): KAGVTQTPRYLIKTRGQQVTLSCSPISGHRSVSWYQQTPGQGLQFLFEYFSETQRNKGNFPGRFSGRQFSNSRSEMNVSTLELGDSALYLCASSFGRGGTGELFFGEGSRLTVL.

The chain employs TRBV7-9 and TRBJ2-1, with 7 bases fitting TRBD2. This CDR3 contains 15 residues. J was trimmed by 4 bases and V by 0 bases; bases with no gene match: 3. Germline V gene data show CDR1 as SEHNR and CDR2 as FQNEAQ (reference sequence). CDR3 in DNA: TGTGCCAGCAGCTTAGCCCTAGCGGAATACAATGAGCAGTTCTTC. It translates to CASSLALAEYNEQFF.

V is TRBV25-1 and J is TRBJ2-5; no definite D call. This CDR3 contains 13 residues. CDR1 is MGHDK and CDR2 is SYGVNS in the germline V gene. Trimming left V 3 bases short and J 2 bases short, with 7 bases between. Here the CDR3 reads CASSDRRQETQYF. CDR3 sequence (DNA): TGTGCCAGCAGTGATCGCAGGCAAGAGACCCAGTACTTC.

CDR3 in DNA: TGTGCCAGCAGCCCCGAAGGTGAGAGAGATACGCAGTATTTT. Translated, it gives CASSPEGERDTQYF. The V call is TRBV9, the J call TRBJ2-3; D is undetermined. Trimming shortened V by 4 bases and J by 5 bases, and 14 bases separated the two germline ends. Germline loops: CDR1 SGDLS, CDR2 YYNGEE. The CDR3 has 14 residues.